This record covers a single T cell receptor beta chain. Its target is unknown. The data originate from a study of T cell responses to AZD1222 COVID-19 vaccine. Study conclusions and caveats: Most donors were white British and more were female, and clonal diversity was possibly underestimated.

Profiling relied on immunoSEQ multiplex PCR, and the TCRdb table lists in-frame clones only, not all of them. Among about 120,000 clones listed, around 94% were seen once. Germline trimming cut 4 bases from V and 7 bases from J; bases unmatched to any gene: 1. The CDR3 covers 12 residues. The chain couples TRBV12-3 or TRBV12-4 to TRBJ1-5, with 7 nucleotides matching TRBD1. The sequence was obtained from an adult in good health. The sequences come from peripheral blood, collected on day 0 of AZD1222 vaccination. The CDR3, as DNA: TGTGCCAGCAGTTCGGGACAGCAGCCCCAGCATTTT. It codes for CASSSGQQPQHF.